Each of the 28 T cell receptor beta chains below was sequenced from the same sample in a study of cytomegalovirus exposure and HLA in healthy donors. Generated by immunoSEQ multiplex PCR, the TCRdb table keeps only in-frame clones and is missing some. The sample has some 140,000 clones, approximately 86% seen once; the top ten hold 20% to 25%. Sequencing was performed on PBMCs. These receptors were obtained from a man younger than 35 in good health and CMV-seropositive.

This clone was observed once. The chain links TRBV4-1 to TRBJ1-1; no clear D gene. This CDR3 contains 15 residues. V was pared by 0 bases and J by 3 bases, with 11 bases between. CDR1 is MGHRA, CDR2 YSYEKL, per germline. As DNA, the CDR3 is TGCGCCAGCAGCCAAGAGGACTGGGTGGACACTGAAGCTTTCTTT. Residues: CASSQEDWVDTEAFF.

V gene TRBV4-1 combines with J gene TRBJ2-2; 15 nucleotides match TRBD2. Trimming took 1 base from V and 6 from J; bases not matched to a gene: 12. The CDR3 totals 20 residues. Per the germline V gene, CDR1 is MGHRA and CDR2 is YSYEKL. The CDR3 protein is CASSQVKFLGLAGGPGELFF. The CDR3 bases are TGCGCCAGCAGCCAAGTTAAATTTTTAGGACTAGCGGGGGGGCCCGGGGAGCTGTTTTTT.

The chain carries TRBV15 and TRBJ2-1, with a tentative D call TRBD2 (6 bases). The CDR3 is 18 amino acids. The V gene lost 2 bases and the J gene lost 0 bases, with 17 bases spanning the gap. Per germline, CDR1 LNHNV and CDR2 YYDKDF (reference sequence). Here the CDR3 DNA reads TGTGCCACCAGCAGACGAGCCCGTAGCGGACGCTCCTACAATGAGCAGTTCTTC. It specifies CATSRRARSGRSYNEQFF. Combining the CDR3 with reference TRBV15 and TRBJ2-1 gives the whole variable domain DAMVIQNPRYQVTQFGKPVTLSCSQTLNHNVMYWYQQKSSQAPKLLFHYYDKDFNNEADTPDNFQSRRPNTSFCFLDIRSPGLGDTAMYLCATSRRARSGRSYNEQFFGPGTRLTVL.

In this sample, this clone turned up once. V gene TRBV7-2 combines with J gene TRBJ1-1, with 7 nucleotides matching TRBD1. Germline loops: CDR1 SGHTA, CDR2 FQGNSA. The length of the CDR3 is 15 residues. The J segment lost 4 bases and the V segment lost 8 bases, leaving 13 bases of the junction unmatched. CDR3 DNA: TGTGCCAGCCCCCTTGAGAGAACAGGGGCCACTGAAGCTTTCTTT. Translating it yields CASPLERTGATEAFF.

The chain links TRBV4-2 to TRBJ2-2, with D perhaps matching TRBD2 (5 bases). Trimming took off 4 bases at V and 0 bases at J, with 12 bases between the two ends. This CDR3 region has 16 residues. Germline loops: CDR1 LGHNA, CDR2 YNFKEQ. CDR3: CASSLTQRSNTGELFF. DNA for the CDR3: TGTGCCAGCAGCCTCACGCAGCGGTCGAACACCGGGGAGCTGTTTTTT.

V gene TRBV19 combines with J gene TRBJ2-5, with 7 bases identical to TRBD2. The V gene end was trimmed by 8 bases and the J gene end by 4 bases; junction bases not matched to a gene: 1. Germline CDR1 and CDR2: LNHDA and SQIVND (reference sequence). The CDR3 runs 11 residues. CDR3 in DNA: TGTGCCAGTGCTAGCGGAGAGACCCAGTACTTC. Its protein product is CASASGETQYF.

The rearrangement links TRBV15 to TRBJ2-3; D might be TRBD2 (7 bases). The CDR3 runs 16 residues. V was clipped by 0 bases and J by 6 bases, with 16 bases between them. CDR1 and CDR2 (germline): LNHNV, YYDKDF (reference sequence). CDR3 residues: CATSREFGGPPDTQYF. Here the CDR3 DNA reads TGTGCCACCAGCAGAGAATTCGGGGGGCCGCCCGATACGCAGTATTTT.

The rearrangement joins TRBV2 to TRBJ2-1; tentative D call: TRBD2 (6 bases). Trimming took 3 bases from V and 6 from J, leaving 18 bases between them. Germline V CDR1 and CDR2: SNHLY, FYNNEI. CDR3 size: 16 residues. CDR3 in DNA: TGTGCCAGCAGTGACGGCGGTAGCGGTCGGGGCAATGAGCAGTTCTTC. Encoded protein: CASSDGGSGRGNEQFF. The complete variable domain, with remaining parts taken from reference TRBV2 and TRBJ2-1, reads EPEVTQTPSHQVTQMGQEVILRCVPISNHLYFYWYRQILGQKVEFLVSFYNNEISEKSEIFDDQFSVERPDGSNFTLKIRSTKLEDSAMYFCASSDGGSGRGNEQFFGPGTRLTVL.

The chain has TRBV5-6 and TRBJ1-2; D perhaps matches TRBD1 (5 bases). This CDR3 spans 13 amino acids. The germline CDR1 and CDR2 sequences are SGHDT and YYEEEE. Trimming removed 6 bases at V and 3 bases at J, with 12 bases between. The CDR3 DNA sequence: TGTGCCAGCACTTCCCAGGGATACTATGGCTACACCTTC. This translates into CASTSQGYYGYTF.

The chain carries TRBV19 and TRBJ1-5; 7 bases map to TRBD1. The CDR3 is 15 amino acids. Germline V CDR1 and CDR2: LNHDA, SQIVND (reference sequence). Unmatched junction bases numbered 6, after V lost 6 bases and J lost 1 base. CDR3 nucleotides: TGTGCCAGTAGCCAGACAGGGCAGAGCAATCAGCCCCAGCATTTT. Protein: CASSQTGQSNQPQHF.

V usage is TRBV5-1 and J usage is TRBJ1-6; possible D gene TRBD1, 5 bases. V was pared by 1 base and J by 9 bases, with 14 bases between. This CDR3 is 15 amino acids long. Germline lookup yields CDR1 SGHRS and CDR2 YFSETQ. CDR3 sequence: CASSLSPGEGSPLHF. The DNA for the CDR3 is TGCGCCAGCAGCTTGAGTCCGGGGGAGGGTTCACCCCTCCACTTT. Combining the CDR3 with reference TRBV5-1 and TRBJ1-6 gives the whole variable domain KAGVTQTPRYLIKTRGQQVTLSCSPISGHRSVSWYQQTPGQGLQFLFEYFSETQRNKGNFPGRFSGRQFSNSRSEMNVSTLELGDSALYLCASSLSPGEGSPLHFGNGTRLTVT.

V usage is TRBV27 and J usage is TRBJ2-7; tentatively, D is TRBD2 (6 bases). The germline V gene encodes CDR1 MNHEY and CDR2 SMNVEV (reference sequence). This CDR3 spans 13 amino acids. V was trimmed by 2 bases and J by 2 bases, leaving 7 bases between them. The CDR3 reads CASSLTSTYEQYF. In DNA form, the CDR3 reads TGTGCCAGCAGTTTAACTAGCACCTACGAGCAGTACTTC.

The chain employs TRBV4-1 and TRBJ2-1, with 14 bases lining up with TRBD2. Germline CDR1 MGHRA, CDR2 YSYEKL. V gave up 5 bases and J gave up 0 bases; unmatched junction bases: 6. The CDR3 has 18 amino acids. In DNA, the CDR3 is TGCGCCAGCAGCAGGGGACTAGCGGGGGTAAGCTCCTACAATGAGCAGTTCTTC. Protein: CASSRGLAGVSSYNEQFF.

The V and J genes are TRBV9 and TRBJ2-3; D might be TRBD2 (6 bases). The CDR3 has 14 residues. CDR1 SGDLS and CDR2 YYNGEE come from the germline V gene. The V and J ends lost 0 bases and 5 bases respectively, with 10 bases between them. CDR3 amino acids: CASSVDGGGDTQYF. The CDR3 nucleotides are TGTGCCAGCAGCGTAGACGGGGGTGGAGATACGCAGTATTTT.

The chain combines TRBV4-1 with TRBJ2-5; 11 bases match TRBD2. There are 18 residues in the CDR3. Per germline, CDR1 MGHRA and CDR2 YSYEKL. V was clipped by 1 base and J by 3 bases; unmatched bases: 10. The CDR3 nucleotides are TGCGCCAGCAGCCAAGGAGGATCTAGCGGGGGGTCCGAAGAGACCCAGTACTTC. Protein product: CASSQGGSSGGSEETQYF.

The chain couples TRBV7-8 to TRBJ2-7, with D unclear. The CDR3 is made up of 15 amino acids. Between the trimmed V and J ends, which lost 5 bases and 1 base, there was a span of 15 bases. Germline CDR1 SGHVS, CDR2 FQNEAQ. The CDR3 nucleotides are TGTGCCAGCAGCCAGACGGAGCTCGAGTCCTACGAGCAGTACTTC. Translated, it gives CASSQTELESYEQYF.

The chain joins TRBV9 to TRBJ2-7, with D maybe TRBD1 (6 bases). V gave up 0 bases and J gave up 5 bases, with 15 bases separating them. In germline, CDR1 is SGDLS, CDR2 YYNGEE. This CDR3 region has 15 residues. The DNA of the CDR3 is TGTGCCAGCAGCGTAGGACCCCAACAGGGCGACGAGCAGTACTTC. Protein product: CASSVGPQQGDEQYF.

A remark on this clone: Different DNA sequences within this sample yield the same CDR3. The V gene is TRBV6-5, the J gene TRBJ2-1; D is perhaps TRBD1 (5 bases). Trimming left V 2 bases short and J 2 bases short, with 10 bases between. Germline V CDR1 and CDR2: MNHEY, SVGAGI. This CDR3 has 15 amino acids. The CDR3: CASSYGQGTYNEQFF. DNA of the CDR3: TGTGCCAGCAGTTACGGCCAGGGAACCTACAATGAGCAGTTCTTC.

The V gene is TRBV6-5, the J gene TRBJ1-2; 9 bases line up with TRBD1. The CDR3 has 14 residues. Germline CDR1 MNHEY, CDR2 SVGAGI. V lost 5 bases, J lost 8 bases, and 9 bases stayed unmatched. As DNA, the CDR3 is TGTGCCAGCAGTGTGGGGGGACAGGGAAAAGGCTACACCTTC. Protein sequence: CASSVGGQGKGYTF.

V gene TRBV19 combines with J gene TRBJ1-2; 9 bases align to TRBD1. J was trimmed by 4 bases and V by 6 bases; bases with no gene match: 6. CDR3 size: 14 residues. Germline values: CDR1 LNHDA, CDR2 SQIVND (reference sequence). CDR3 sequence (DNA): TGTGCCAGTAGAGACAGGGGGGGTTCCTATGGCTACACCTTC. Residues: CASRDRGGSYGYTF.

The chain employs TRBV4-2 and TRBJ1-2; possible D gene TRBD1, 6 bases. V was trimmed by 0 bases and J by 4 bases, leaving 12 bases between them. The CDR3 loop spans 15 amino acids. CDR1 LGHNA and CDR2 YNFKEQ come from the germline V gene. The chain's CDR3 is CASSQDPGTSYGYTF. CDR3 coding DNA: TGTGCCAGCAGCCAAGATCCTGGGACAAGCTATGGCTACACCTTC.

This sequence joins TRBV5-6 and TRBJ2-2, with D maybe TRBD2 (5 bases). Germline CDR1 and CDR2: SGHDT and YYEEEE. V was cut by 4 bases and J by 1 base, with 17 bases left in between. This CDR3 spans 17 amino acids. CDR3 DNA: TGTGCCAGCAGCCCGGACCCTACTAGTTGGAACACCGGGGAGCTGTTTTTT. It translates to CASSPDPTSWNTGELFF.

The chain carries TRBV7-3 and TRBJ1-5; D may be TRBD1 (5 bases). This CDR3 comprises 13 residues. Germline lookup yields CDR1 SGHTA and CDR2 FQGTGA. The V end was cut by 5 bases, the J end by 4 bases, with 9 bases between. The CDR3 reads CASSIDRNQPQHF. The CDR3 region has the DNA TGTGCCAGCAGCATAGACAGAAATCAGCCCCAGCATTTT.

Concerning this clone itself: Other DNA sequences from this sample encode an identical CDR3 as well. CDR3 DNA sequence: TGTGCTAGTGGTTTGGTAACAGGGTTGAGCTCACCCCTCCACTTT. Amino acids: CASGLVTGLSSPLHF. V usage is TRBV12-5 and J usage is TRBJ1-6, with D possibly matching TRBD1 (6 bases). Germline V CDR1 and CDR2: LGHNT, FRNRAP. CDR3 length equals 15 residues. V was clipped by 0 bases and J by 10 bases, with 13 bases between them.

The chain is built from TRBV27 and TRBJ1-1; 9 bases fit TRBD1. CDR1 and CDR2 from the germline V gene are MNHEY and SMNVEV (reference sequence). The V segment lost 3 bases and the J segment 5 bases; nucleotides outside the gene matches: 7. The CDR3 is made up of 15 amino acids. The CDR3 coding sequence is TGTGCCAGCAGTTTGCGCGGGACAGGGAGAACTGAAGCTTTCTTT. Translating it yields CASSLRGTGRTEAFF.

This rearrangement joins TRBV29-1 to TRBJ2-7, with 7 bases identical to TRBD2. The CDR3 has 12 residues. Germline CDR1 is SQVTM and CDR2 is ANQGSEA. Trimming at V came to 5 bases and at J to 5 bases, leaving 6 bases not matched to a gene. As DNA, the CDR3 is TGCAGCGTTCGGGGAGGGAGCGACGAGCAGTACTTC. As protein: CSVRGGSDEQYF.

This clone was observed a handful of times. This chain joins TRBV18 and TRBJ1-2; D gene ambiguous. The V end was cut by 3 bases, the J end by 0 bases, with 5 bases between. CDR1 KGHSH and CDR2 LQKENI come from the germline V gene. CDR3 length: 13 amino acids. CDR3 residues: CASSPTSNYGYTF. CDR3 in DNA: TGTGCCAGCTCACCTACATCTAACTATGGCTACACCTTC.

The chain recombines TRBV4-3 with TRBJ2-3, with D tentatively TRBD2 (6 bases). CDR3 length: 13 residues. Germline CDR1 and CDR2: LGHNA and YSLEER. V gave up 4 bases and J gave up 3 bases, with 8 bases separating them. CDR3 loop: CASSRRGTDTQYF. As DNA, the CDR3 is TGCGCCAGCAGCCGCCGGGGGACAGATACGCAGTATTTT.